This T cell receptor (beta chain) was sequenced in a study of monozygotic twins with inflammatory bowel disease. Regarding the study as a whole: Repertoire similarity did not differ between concordant and discordant twins, perhaps due to limited power.

The blood volume drawn from each donor was about 2.5 ml. The CDR3 contains 16 residues. The germline V gene encodes CDR1 SEHNR and CDR2 FQNEAQ (reference sequence). UMIs incorporating a 6-nucleotide sample barcode were appended by means of template switching. cDNA for TCRalpha and TCRbeta was amplified by nested PCRs of roughly 17 then roughly 10 cycles. TCRdb re-called the 5' RACE reads and shows each CDR3 protein once, DNA omitted. The sample table includes under 200,000 distinct CDR3 sequences. For this clonotype: No antigen is known for it.

J is TRBJ2-1 and V is TRBV7-9. The TCR originated in a human donor with ulcerative colitis or Crohn's disease, or a healthy co-twin of an affected twin (not recorded which). Sequencing used blood. CDR3 protein: CASSLVDWVSYNEQFF.